One and the same sample provided the 11 T cell receptor beta chains below, sequenced in a study of spatial heterogeneity in lung cancer. Time point reported: sample taken at primary tumor resection. Unsorted samples of tumor, nontumor lung or frozen PBMC had their whole RNA sequenced. Via MiXCR, TCRdb re-called the 5' RACE reads, giving one row per CDR3 protein. Of roughly 70,000 distinct CDR3 sequences listed, about an eighth were seen once; the top ten hold approximately 7.2%. This material consisted of PBMCs, taken at surgery. The receptor set was obtained from a male donor with early-stage non-small cell lung cancer.

The chain carries TRBV13 and TRBJ2-3; the D is unclear. V lost 0 bases and J lost 2, with 12 bases in between. Germline CDR1 PRHDT, CDR2 FYEKMQ (reference sequence). The CDR3 has 16 amino acids. The CDR3 loop is CASSLGRDGYTDTQYF. The CDR3 DNA reads TGTGCCAGCAGCTTAGGGAGAGACGGATACACAGATACGCAGTATTTT.

This clonotype was detected many times. This chain joins TRBV12-3 or TRBV12-4 and TRBJ2-2, with D tentatively TRBD1 (7 bases). V lost 5 bases and J lost 1, with 11 bases in between. This CDR3 has 15 amino acids. The CDR3 DNA reads TGTGCCAGCAGTCCAGGGGGGTTGAACACCGGGGAGCTGTTTTTT. Translated, it gives CASSPGGLNTGELFF.

This clonotype was detected a few times. The chain carries TRBV11-3 and TRBJ2-1; 9 bases match TRBD2. CDR1 and CDR2 from the germline V gene are SGHNT and YENEEA. CDR3 size: 18 residues. V shed 4 bases, J shed 7 bases, and the junction held 17 bases outside the gene matches. CDR3 protein: CASSSPILAGSRGNEQFF. DNA of the CDR3: TGTGCCAGCAGCTCCCCAATACTAGCGGGCTCCAGGGGGAATGAGCAGTTCTTC.

This clonotype has a handful of counts. The J gene is TRBJ1-3, the V gene TRBV18; 9 nucleotides align to TRBD1. Germline V CDR1 and CDR2: KGHSH, LQKENI. The CDR3 has 17 amino acids. The V and J ends lost 6 bases and 0 bases, in that order; junction bases with no gene match: 9. The CDR3 here is CASSSLADRGSGNTIYF. CDR3 sequence (DNA): TGTGCCAGCTCCTCTTTGGCGGACAGGGGCTCTGGAAACACCATATATTTT.

This chain connects TRBV12-3 or TRBV12-4 to TRBJ2-1; 8 nucleotides line up with TRBD1. After removal of 5 bases from V and 10 bases from J, the junction contained 13 bases not matched to a gene. The CDR3 totals 15 residues. The CDR3 sequence is CASSHTPQGAREQFF. The CDR3 DNA is TGTGCCAGCAGTCACACCCCTCAGGGGGCTCGGGAGCAGTTCTTC.

This clonotype showed up just a few times. The chain joins TRBV27 to TRBJ2-5, with 10 bases lining up with TRBD2. CDR1 is MNHEY and CDR2 is SMNVEV in the germline V gene (reference sequence). The CDR3 has 14 amino acids. Trimming took 5 bases from V and 5 from J; bases not matched to a gene: 5. CDR3 sequence (DNA): TGTGCCAGCAGTGGAGCGGGAGGGCTGGAGACCCAGTACTTC. It codes for CASSGAGGLETQYF.

This clonotype has at least ten counts. This sequence joins TRBV7-9 and TRBJ2-5, with unresolved D. CDR3 size: 12 residues. The V gene's germline CDR1 is SEHNR and CDR2 FQNEAQ (reference sequence). V was cut by 11 bases and J by 3 bases, with 13 bases left in between. As DNA, the CDR3 is TGTGCCGGTGCCAACCCAAAAGAGACCCAGTACTTC. This codes for CAGANPKETQYF. Drawing the rest from reference TRBV7-9 and TRBJ2-5, the complete variable domain is DTGVSQNPRHKITKRGQNVTFRCDPISEHNRLYWYRQTLGQGPEFLTYFQNEAQLEKSRLLSDRFSAERPKGSFSTLEIQRTEQGDSAMYLCAGANPKETQYFGPGTRLLVL.

The chain has TRBV27 and TRBJ1-2; D uncertain. The CDR3 totals 14 residues. Germline V gene lookup returns CDR1 MNHEY and CDR2 SMNVEV (reference sequence). Deletions cut 0 bases from V and 4 bases from J, with 9 bases between. CDR3 in amino acids: CASSLSDPSYGYTF. The CDR3 DNA sequence: TGTGCCAGCAGTTTATCGGACCCGAGCTATGGCTACACCTTC.

This clonotype was seen a few times. The CDR3 nucleotides read TGTGCCAGCAGCCCAGGGACCGGGCAGTACTTC. Protein sequence: CASSPGTGQYF. The chain links TRBV3-1 to TRBJ2-7, with D perhaps being TRBD1 or TRBD2 (5 bases each). The CDR3 covers 11 residues. Looked up from germline, CDR1 is LGHDT and CDR2 is YNNKEL (reference sequence). V dropped 4 bases and J dropped 9 bases, with 10 bases sitting between them.

The V call is TRBV5-1, the J call TRBJ2-3; D is undetermined. CDR1 is SGHRS and CDR2 is YFSETQ in the germline V gene. The CDR3 runs 14 residues. Trimming cost V 0 bases and J 4 bases, with 9 bases left between them. CDR3 DNA: TGCGCCAGCAGCTTGGATGTAAACTCAGATACGCAGTATTTT. Translation gives CASSLDVNSDTQYF.

This clonotype was counted only a few times. The junction shows a germline mismatch at one end, possibly a read error. The rearrangement uses TRBV10-3 and TRBJ1-2; no clear D. CDR1 ENHRY and CDR2 SYGVKD come from the germline V gene. The CDR3 covers 11 residues. The CDR3 sequence: CVISESGGYTF. CDR3 bases: TGTGTCATCAGTGAGTCAGGAGGCTACACCTTC.